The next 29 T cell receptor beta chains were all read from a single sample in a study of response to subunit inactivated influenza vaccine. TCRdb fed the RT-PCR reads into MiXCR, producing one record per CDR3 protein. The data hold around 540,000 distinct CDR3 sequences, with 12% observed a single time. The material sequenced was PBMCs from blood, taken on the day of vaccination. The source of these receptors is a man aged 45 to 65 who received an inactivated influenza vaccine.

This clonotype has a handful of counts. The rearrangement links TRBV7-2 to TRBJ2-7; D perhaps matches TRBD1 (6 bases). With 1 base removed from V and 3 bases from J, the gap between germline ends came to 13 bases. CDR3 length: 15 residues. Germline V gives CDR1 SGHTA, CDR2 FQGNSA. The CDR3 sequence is CASSLVMGAGYEQYF. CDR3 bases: TGTGCCAGCAGCTTAGTGATGGGGGCAGGCTACGAGCAGTACTTC. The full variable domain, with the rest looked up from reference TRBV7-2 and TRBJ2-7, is GAGVSQSPSNKVTEKGKDVELRCDPISGHTALYWYRQSLGQGLEFLIYFQGNSAPDKSGLPSDRFSAERTGGSVSTLTIQRTQQEDSAVYLCASSLVMGAGYEQYFGPGTRLTVT.

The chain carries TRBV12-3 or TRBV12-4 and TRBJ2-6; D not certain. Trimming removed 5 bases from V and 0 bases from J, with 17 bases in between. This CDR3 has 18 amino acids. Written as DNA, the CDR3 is TGTGCCAGCAGTCACCCTGTTGGGTTAGGCTCTGGGGCCAACGTCCTGACTTTC. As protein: CASSHPVGLGSGANVLTF.

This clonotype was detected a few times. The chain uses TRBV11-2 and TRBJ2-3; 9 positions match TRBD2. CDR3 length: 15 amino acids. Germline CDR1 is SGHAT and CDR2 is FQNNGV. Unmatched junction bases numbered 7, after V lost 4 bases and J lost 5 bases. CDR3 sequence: CASSSGTSLRDTQYF. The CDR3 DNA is TGTGCCAGCAGCTCCGGGACTAGCTTGAGAGATACGCAGTATTTT.

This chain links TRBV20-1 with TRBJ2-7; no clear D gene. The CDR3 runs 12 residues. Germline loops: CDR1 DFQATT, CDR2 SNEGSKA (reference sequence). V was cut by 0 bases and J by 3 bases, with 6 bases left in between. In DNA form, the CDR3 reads TGCAGTGCTAGAGATGATGGCTACGAGCAGTACTTC. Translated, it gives CSARDDGYEQYF.

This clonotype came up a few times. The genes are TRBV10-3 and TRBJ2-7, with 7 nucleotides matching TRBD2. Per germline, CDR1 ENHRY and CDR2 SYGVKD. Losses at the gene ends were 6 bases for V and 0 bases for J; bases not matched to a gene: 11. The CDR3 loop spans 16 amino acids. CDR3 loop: CAISVTLAVSSYEQYF. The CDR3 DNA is TGTGCCATCAGCGTAACGCTAGCGGTAAGCTCCTACGAGCAGTACTTC.

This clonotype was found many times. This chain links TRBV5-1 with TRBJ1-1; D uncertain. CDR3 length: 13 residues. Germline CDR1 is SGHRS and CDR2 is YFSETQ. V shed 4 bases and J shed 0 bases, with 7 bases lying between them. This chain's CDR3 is CASSPGMNTEAFF. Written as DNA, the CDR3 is TGCGCCAGCAGCCCCGGTATGAACACTGAAGCTTTCTTT.

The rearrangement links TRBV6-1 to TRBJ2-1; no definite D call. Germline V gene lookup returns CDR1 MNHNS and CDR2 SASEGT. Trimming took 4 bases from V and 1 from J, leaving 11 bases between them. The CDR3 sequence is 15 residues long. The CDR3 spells CASSADKGSYNEQFF. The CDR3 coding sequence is TGTGCCAGCAGTGCAGACAAGGGTTCCTACAATGAGCAGTTCTTC.

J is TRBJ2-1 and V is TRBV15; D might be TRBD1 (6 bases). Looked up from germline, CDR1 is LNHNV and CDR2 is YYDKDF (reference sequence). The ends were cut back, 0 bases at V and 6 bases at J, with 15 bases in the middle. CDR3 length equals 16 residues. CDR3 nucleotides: TGTGCCACCAGCAGAGATACAGGGTGGGTTGGCAATGAGCAGTTCTTC. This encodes CATSRDTGWVGNEQFF.

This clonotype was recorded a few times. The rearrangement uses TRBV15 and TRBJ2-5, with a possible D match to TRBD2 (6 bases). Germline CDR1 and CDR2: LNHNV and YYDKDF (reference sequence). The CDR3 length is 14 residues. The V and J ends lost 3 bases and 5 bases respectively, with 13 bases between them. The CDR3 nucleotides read TGTGCCACCAGCAGTCCCGGACTAATCGAGACCCAGTACTTC. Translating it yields CATSSPGLIETQYF.

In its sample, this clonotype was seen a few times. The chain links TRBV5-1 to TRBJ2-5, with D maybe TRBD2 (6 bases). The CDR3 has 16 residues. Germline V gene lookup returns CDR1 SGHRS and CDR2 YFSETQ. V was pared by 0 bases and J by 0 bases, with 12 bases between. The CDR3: CASSLGGKPYQETQYF. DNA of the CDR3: TGCGCCAGCAGCTTGGGCGGGAAACCCTACCAAGAGACCCAGTACTTC.

CDR3 residues: CASSLEGTGLAYNEQFF. In DNA form, the CDR3 reads TGTGCCAGCAGCTTAGAGGGGACGGGGCTAGCCTACAATGAGCAGTTCTTC. This chain connects TRBV7-9 to TRBJ2-1; either TRBD1 or TRBD2 may fit D (5 bases each). Germline V gene lookup returns CDR1 SEHNR and CDR2 FQNEAQ (reference sequence). The V and J ends lost 1 base and 2 bases respectively, with 15 bases between them. This CDR3 comprises 17 residues.

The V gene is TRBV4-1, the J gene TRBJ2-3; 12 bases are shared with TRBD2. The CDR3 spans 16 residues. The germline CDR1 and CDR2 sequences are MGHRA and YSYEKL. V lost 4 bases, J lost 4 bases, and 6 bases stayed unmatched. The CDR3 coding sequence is TGCGCCAGCAGCCCTGTGGGACTAGCGGGTGCAGATACGCAGTATTTT. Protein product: CASSPVGLAGADTQYF.

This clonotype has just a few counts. Here the CDR3 DNA reads TGTGCCAGCAGTTTTTGGAGGTCGCGGCCAGATACGCAGTATTTT. This translates into CASSFWRSRPDTQYF. The chain employs TRBV12-3 or TRBV12-4 and TRBJ2-3, with D tentatively TRBD2 (5 bases). The length of the CDR3 is 15 residues. V was pared by 3 bases and J by 4 bases, with 14 bases between.

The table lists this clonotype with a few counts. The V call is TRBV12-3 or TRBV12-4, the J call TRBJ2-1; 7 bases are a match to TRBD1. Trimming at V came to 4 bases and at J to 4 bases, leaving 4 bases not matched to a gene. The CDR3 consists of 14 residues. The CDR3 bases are TGTGCCAGCAGTTCCGGGACAGTATACAATGAGCAGTTCTTC. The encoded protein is CASSSGTVYNEQFF.

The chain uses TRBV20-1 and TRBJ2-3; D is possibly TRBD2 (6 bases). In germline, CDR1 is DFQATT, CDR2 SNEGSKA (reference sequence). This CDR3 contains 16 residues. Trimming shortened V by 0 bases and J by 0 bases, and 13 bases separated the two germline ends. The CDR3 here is CSARDSLAESTDTQYF. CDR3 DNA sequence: TGCAGTGCTAGAGATAGTTTAGCGGAAAGCACAGATACGCAGTATTTT.

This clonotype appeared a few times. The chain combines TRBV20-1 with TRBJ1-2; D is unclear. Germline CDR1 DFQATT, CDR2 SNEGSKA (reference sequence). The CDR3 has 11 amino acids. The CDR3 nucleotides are TGCAAGGTCGACAAAAACTATGGCTACACCTTC. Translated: CKVDKNYGYTF.

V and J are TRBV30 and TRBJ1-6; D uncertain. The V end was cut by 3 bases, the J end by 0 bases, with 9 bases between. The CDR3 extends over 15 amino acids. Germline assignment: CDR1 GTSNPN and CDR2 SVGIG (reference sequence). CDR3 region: CAWRDGSSYNSPLHF. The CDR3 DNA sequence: TGTGCCTGGAGGGATGGGAGCTCCTATAATTCACCCCTCCACTTT.

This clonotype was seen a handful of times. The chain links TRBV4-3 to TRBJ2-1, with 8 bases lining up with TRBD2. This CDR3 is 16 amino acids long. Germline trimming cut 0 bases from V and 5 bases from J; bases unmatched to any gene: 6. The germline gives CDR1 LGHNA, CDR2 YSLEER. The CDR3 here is CASSQDHSRGDNEQFF. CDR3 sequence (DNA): TGCGCCAGCAGCCAAGATCACTCGCGGGGGGACAATGAGCAGTTCTTC.

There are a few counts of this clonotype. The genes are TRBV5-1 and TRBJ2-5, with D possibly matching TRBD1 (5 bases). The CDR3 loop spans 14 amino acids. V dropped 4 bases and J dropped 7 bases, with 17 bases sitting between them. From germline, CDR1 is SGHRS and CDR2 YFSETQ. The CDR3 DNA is TGCGCCAGCAGCCCTGGACACAACCTGGGGACCCAGTACTTC. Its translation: CASSPGHNLGTQYF. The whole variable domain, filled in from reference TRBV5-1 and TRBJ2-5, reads KAGVTQTPRYLIKTRGQQVTLSCSPISGHRSVSWYQQTPGQGLQFLFEYFSETQRNKGNFPGRFSGRQFSNSRSEMNVSTLELGDSALYLCASSPGHNLGTQYFGPGTRLLVL.

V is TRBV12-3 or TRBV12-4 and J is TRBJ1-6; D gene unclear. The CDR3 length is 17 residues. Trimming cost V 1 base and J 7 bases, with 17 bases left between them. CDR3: CASSLGGKFILNSPLHF. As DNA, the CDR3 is TGTGCCAGCAGTTTAGGGGGAAAGTTCATACTAAATTCACCCCTCCACTTT.

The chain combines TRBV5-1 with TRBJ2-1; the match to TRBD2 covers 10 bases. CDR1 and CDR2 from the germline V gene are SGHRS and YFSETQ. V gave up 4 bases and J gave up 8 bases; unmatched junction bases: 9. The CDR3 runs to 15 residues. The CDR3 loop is CASSTGRGLAHEQFF. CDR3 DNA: TGCGCCAGCAGCACGGGGCGGGGACTAGCGCATGAGCAGTTCTTC.

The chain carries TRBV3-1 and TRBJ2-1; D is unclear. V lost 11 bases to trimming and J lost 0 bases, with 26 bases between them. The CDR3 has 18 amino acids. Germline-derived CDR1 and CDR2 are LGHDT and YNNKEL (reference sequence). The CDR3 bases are TGTGCCTTCAGTCCACCGGTTCTTAGCCAGAGCTCCTACAATGAGCAGTTCTTC. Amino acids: CAFSPPVLSQSSYNEQFF.

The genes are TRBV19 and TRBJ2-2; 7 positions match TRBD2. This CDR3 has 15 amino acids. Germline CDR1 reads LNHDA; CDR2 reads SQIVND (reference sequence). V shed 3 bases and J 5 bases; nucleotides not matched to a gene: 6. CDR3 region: CASSILAVQTGELFF. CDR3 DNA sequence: TGTGCCAGTAGTATCCTAGCGGTTCAGACCGGGGAGCTGTTTTTT.

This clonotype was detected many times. This CDR3 reads CASSKGLAGVGDEQFF. The CDR3 DNA reads TGTGCCAGCAGCAAGGGACTAGCGGGAGTAGGAGATGAGCAGTTCTTC. The rearrangement links TRBV7-8 to TRBJ2-1; 14 positions agree with TRBD2. V dropped 5 bases and J dropped 8; count of bases not matched to a gene: 8. The CDR3 is made up of 16 amino acids. Germline V gene lookup returns CDR1 SGHVS and CDR2 FQNEAQ.

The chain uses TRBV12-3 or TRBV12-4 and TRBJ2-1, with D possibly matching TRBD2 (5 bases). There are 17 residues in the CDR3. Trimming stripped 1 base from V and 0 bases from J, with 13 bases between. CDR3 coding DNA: TGTGCCAGCAGTTTAGGTGAGCGGAGGAGCTCCTACAATGAGCAGTTCTTC. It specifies CASSLGERRSSYNEQFF.

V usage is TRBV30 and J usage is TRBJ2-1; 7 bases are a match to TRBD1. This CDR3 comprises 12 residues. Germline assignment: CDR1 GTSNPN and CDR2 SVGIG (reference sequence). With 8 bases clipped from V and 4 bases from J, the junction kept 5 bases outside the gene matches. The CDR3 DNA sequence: TGTGCCGGGAAGGGACAGTACAATGAGCAGTTCTTC. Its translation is CAGKGQYNEQFF.

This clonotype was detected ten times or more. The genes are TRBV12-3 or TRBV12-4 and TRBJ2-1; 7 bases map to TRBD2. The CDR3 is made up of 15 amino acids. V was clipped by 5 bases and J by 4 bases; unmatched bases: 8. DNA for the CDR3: TGTGCCAGCAGTCGAACCGGGACTAATTACAATGAGCAGTTCTTC. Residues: CASSRTGTNYNEQFF.

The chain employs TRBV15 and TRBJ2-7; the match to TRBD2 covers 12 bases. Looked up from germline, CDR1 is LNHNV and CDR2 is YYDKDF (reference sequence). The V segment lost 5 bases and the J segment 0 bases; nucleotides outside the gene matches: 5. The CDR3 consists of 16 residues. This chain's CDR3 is CATSGTSGFSSYEQYF. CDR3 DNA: TGTGCCACCAGCGGGACTAGCGGGTTCAGCTCCTACGAGCAGTACTTC. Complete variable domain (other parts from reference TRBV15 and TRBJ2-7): DAMVIQNPRYQVTQFGKPVTLSCSQTLNHNVMYWYQQKSSQAPKLLFHYYDKDFNNEADTPDNFQSRRPNTSFCFLDIRSPGLGDTAMYLCATSGTSGFSSYEQYFGPGTRLTVT.

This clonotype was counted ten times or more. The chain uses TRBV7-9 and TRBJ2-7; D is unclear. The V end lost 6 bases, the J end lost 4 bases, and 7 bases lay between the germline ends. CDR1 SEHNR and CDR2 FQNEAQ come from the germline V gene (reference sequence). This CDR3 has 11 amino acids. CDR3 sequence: CASRDGYEQYF. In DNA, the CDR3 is TGTGCCAGCAGAGACGGATACGAGCAGTACTTC.